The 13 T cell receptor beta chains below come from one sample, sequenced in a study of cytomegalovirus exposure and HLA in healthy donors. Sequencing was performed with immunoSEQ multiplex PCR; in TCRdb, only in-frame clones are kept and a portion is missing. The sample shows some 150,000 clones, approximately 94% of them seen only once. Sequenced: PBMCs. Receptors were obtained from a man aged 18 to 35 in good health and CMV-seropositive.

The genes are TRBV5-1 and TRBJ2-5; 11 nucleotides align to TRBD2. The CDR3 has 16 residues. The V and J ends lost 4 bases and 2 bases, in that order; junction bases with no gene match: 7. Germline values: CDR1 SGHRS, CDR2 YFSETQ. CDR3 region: CASSPGTSGQQETQYF. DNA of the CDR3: TGCGCCAGCAGCCCCGGGACTAGCGGACAGCAAGAGACCCAGTACTTC.

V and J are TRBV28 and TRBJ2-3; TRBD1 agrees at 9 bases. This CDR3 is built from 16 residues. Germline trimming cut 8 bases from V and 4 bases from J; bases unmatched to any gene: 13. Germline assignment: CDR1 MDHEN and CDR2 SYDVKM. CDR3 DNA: TGTGCCAGCGAATCCCTTAACAGACAGGGGGCAGATACGCAGTATTTT. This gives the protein CASESLNRQGADTQYF.

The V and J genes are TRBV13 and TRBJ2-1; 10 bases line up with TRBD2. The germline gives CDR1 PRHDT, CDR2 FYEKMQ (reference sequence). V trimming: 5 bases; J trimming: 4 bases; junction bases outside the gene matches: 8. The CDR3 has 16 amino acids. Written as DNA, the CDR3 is TGTGCCAGCAGCCCACTTAAGCGGGGGGGATACAATGAGCAGTTCTTC. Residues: CASSPLKRGGYNEQFF.

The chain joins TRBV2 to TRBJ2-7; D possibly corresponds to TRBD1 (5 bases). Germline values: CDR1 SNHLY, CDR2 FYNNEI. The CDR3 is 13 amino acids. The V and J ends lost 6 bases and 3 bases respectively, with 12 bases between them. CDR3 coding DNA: TGTGCCAGCAGGGCCGGACATATCTACGAGCAGTACTTC. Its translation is CASRAGHIYEQYF.

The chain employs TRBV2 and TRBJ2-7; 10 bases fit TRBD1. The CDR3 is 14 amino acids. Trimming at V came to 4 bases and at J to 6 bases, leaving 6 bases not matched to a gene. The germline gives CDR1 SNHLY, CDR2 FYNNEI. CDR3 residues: CASSGQGAGGEQYF. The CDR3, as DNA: TGTGCCAGCAGTGGACAGGGGGCCGGAGGCGAGCAGTACTTC.

The CDR3 spells CASSLAGVGGYTF. The CDR3 nucleotides read TGTGCCAGCAGCTTAGCAGGGGTAGGTGGCTACACCTTC. J is TRBJ1-2 and V is TRBV13; D may be TRBD1 (6 bases). The germline V gene encodes CDR1 PRHDT and CDR2 FYEKMQ (reference sequence). This CDR3 is built from 13 residues. V lost 1 base to trimming and J lost 7 bases, with 10 bases between them.

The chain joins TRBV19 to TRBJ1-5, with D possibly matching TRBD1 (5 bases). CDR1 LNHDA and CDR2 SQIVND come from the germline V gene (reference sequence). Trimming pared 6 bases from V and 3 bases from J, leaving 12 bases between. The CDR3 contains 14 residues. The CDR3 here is CASRDRTSNQPQHF. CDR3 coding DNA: TGTGCCAGTAGGGATCGGACATCCAATCAGCCCCAGCATTTT.

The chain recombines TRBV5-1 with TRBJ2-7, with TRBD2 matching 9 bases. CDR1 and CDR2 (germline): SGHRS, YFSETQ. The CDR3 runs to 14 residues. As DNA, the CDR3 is TGCGCAACCGCCCGGAGTAGCGGGAGCTCCGAGCAGTACTTC. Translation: CATARSSGSSEQYF.

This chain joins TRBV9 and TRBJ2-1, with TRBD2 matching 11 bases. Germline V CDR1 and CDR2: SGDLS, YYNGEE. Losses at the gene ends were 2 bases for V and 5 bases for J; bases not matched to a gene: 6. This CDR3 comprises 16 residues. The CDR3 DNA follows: TGTGCCAGCAGCGTGATGACTAGCGGGATAAACAATGAGCAGTTCTTC. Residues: CASSVMTSGINNEQFF.

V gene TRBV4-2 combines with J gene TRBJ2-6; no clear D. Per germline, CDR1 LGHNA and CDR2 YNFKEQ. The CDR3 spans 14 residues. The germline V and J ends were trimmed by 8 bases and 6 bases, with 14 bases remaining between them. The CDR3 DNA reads TGTGCCAGCTGTGTCTATGGAGAGGCCAACGTCCTGACTTTC. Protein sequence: CASCVYGEANVLTF.

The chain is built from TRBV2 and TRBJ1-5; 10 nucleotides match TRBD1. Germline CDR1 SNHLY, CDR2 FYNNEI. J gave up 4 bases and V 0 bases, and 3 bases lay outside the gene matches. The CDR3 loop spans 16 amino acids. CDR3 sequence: CASSEAVGQGNQPQHF. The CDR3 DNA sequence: TGTGCCAGCAGTGAAGCGGTGGGACAGGGGAATCAGCCCCAGCATTTT.

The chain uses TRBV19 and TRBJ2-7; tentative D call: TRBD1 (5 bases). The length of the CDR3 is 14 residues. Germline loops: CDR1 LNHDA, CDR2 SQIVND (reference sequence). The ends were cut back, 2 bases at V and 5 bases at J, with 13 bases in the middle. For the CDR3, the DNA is TGTGCCAGTAGTATACTAGGCAGGGCCCACGAGCAGTACTTC. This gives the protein CASSILGRAHEQYF.

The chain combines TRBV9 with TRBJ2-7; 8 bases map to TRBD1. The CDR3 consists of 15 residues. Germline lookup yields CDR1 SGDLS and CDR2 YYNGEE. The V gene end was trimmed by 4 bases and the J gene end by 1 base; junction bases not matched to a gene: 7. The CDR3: CASSPGTGPSYEQYF. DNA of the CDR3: TGTGCCAGCAGCCCAGGGACAGGCCCTTCCTACGAGCAGTACTTC.